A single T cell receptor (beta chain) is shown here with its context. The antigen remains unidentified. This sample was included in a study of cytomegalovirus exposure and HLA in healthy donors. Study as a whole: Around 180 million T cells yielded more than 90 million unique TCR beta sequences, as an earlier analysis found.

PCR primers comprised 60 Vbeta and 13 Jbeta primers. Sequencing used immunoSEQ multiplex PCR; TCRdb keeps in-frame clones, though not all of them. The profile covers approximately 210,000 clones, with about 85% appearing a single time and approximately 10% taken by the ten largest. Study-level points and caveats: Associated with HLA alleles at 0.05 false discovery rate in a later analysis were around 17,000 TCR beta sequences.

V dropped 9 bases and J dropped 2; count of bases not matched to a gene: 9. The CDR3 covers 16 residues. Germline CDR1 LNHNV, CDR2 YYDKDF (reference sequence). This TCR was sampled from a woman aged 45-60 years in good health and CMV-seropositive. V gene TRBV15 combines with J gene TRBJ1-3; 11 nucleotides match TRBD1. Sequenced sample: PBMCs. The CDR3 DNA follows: TGTGCCACGGAAAGAGGGGGACAGGGGGCTGGAAACACCATATATTTT. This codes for CATERGGQGAGNTIYF. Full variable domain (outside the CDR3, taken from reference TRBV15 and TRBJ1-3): DAMVIQNPRYQVTQFGKPVTLSCSQTLNHNVMYWYQQKSSQAPKLLFHYYDKDFNNEADTPDNFQSRRPNTSFCFLDIRSPGLGDTAMYLCATERGGQGAGNTIYFGEGSWLTVV.